The TCR beta chain under discussion was sequenced for a study of cytomegalovirus exposure and HLA in healthy donors. This table comes from immunoSEQ multiplex PCR, and its TCRdb copy is limited to in-frame clones, with some not included. The sample records 200,000 or so clones, over 65% being singletons. CDR3 length equals 13 residues. V shed 4 bases and J shed 4 bases, with 9 bases lying between them. Germline-derived CDR1 and CDR2 are SGHRS and YFSETQ. The V and J genes are TRBV5-1 and TRBJ1-5, with D perhaps TRBD1 (5 bases). The sequence derives from a woman under 30 in good health and CMV-seronegative. Sequencing was performed on PBMCs. In DNA form, the CDR3 reads TGCGCCAGCAGCCGAGACAGTAATCAGCCCCAGCATTTT. Translating it yields CASSRDSNQPQHF.